This is a list of T cell receptor beta chains from one sample in a study of CD8+ T cells in alopecia areata. Generated by immunoSEQ multiplex PCR, the TCRdb table keeps only in-frame clones and is missing some. The profile shows 120,000 to 150,000 clones, around 47% of them singletons. Sequencing was done on a sample of CD4+ T cells sorted from blood. The receptors were sampled from a human donor with alopecia areata. Each CDR3 is given with its conserved first and last residue. Fields, in order: CDR3 protein, CDR3 DNA, V gene, clone size, J gene, D gene. The D gene is left open where the match is weak. Some rows mark clone size as missing; the rest say once, few, many or name a class of expanded clone.

cdr3_aa: CASSYGGGIRDTEAFF
cdr3_nt: TGTGCCAGCAGTTACGGAGGGGGCATCCGGGACACTGAAGCTTTCTTT
v_call: TRBV6-6
clone_size: few
j_call: TRBJ1-1
d_call: TRBD1

cdr3_aa: CASSLFQGEETQYF
cdr3_nt: TGTGCCAGCAGCTTGTTCCAGGGGGAAGAGACCCAGTACTTC
v_call: TRBV11-2
clone_size: NA
j_call: TRBJ2-5
d_call: TRBD1

cdr3_aa: CASSSLGAESDEQYF
cdr3_nt: TGTGCCAGCAGCTCCTTAGGTGCGGAGTCCGACGAGCAGTACTTC
v_call: TRBV11-3
clone_size: NA
j_call: TRBJ2-7
d_call: NA

cdr3_aa: CAWSLGGSTDTQYF
cdr3_nt: TGTGCCTGGAGCCTAGGAGGGAGTACAGATACGCAGTATTTT
v_call: TRBV30
clone_size: NA
j_call: TRBJ2-3
d_call: NA

cdr3_aa: CASSQYKNTGELFF
cdr3_nt: TGCGCCAGCAGTCAATACAAGAACACCGGGGAGCTGTTTTTT
v_call: TRBV23-1
clone_size: NA
j_call: TRBJ2-2
d_call: NA

cdr3_aa: CACRNREVYNEQFF
cdr3_nt: TGTGCCTGTAGGAACAGGGAGGTCTACAATGAGCAGTTCTTC
v_call: TRBV30
clone_size: few
j_call: TRBJ2-1
d_call: NA

cdr3_aa: CASSSGLVTNEQFF
cdr3_nt: TGCGCCAGCAGCTCGGGACTAGTCACCAATGAGCAGTTCTTC
v_call: TRBV5-1
clone_size: NA
j_call: TRBJ2-1
d_call: TRBD2

cdr3_aa: CAWSTWGGSNNTIYF
cdr3_nt: TGTGCCTGGAGTACCTGGGGGGGCTCGAATAACACCATATATTTT
v_call: TRBV30
clone_size: NA
j_call: TRBJ1-3
d_call: NA

cdr3_aa: CASSLRPLGPQHF
cdr3_nt: TGTGCCAGCAGCTTACGGCCCTTGGGGCCCCAGCATTTT
v_call: TRBV5-6
clone_size: NA
j_call: TRBJ1-5
d_call: NA

cdr3_aa: CASSTPGAGGHNEQFF
cdr3_nt: TGCGCCAGCAGCACACCCGGAGCGGGAGGGCACAATGAGCAGTTCTTC
v_call: TRBV5-1
clone_size: once
j_call: TRBJ2-1
d_call: TRBD2

cdr3_aa: CSVAKRLANDEQFF
cdr3_nt: TGCAGCGTTGCTAAAAGACTAGCGAATGATGAGCAGTTCTTC
v_call: TRBV29-1
clone_size: few
j_call: TRBJ2-1
d_call: TRBD2

cdr3_aa: CASSPREEETQYF
cdr3_nt: TGTGCCAGCAGCCCCAGGGAGGAGGAGACCCAGTACTTC
v_call: TRBV11-3
clone_size: NA
j_call: TRBJ2-5
d_call: NA

cdr3_aa: CASSLRGVNQPQHF
cdr3_nt: TGTGCCAGCAGTCTCAGAGGAGTCAATCAGCCCCAGCATTTT
v_call: TRBV28
clone_size: few
j_call: TRBJ1-5
d_call: NA

cdr3_aa: CASSLRGGRAADTQYF
cdr3_nt: TGTGCCAGCAGCTTAAGGGGCGGGAGGGCCGCGGATACGCAGTATTTT
v_call: TRBV7-3
clone_size: NA
j_call: TRBJ2-3
d_call: TRBD2

cdr3_aa: CASSYRGETQYF
cdr3_nt: TGTGCCAGCAGTTACCGGGGGGAGACCCAGTACTTC
v_call: TRBV6-6
clone_size: NA
j_call: TRBJ2-5
d_call: NA

cdr3_aa: CASKVGALGAFF
cdr3_nt: TGTGCCAGCAAGGTTGGGGCCCTCGGAGCTTTCTTT
v_call: TRBV28
clone_size: NA
j_call: TRBJ1-1
d_call: NA

cdr3_aa: CASSQESGVSNQPQHF
cdr3_nt: TGCGCCAGCAGCCAGGAATCAGGGGTTAGCAATCAGCCCCAGCATTTT
v_call: TRBV4-1
clone_size: few
j_call: TRBJ1-5
d_call: NA

cdr3_aa: CASSEALSGRGETQYF
cdr3_nt: TGTGCCAGCAGTGAAGCCCTTAGCGGGAGAGGGGAGACCCAGTACTTC
v_call: TRBV6-1
clone_size: NA
j_call: TRBJ2-5
d_call: TRBD2

cdr3_aa: CASSLGGRKSSTDTQYF
cdr3_nt: TGTGCCAGCAGCTTGGGCGGGAGGAAATCTAGCACAGATACGCAGTATTTT
v_call: TRBV7-2
clone_size: NA
j_call: TRBJ2-3
d_call: TRBD2

cdr3_aa: CATSRGVGTYEQYF
cdr3_nt: TGTGCCACCAGCAGAGGAGTCGGAACCTACGAGCAGTACTTC
v_call: TRBV15
clone_size: NA
j_call: TRBJ2-7
d_call: NA

cdr3_aa: CASSEFGQPNTEAFF
cdr3_nt: TGTGCCAGCAGTGAATTTGGACAACCGAACACTGAAGCTTTCTTT
v_call: TRBV25-1
clone_size: NA
j_call: TRBJ1-1
d_call: NA

cdr3_aa: CSARIPGREQFF
cdr3_nt: TGCAGCGCAAGAATTCCGGGACGTGAGCAGTTCTTC
v_call: TRBV29-1
clone_size: NA
j_call: TRBJ2-1
d_call: NA

cdr3_aa: CAWTVGGEQYF
cdr3_nt: TGTGCCTGGACCGTAGGGGGCGAGCAGTACTTC
v_call: TRBV30
clone_size: few
j_call: TRBJ2-7
d_call: NA